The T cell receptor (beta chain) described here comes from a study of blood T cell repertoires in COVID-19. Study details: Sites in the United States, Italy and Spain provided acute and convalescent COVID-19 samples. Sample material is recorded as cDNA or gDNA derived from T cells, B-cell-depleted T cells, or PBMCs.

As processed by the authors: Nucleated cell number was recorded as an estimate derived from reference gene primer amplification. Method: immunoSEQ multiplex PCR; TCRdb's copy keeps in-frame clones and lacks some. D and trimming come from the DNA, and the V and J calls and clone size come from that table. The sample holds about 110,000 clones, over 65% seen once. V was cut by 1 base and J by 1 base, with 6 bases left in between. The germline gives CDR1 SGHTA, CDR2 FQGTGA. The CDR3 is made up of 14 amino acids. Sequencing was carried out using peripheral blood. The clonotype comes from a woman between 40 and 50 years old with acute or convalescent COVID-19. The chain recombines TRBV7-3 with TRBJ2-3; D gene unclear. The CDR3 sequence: CASSLSGRTDTQYF. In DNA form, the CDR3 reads TGTGCCAGCAGCTTAAGTGGGCGCACAGATACGCAGTATTTT.